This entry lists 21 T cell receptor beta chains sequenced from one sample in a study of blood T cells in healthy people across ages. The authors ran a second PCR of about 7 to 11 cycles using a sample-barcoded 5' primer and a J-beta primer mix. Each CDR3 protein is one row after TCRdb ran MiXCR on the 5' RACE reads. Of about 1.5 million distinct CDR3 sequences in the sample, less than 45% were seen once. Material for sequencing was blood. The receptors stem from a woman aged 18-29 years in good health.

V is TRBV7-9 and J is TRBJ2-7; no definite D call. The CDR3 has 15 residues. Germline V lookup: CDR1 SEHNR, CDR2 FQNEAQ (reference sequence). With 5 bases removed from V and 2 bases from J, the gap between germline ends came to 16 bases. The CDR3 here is CASSPRDPYPYEQYF. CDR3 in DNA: TGTGCCAGCAGCCCCCGAGACCCGTACCCCTACGAGCAGTACTTC.

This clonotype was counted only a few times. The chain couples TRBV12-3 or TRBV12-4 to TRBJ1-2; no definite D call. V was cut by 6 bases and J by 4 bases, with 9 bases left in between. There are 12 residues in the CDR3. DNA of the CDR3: TGTGCCAGCAGCTCCGAGCCCTATGGCTACACCTTC. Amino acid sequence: CASSSEPYGYTF.

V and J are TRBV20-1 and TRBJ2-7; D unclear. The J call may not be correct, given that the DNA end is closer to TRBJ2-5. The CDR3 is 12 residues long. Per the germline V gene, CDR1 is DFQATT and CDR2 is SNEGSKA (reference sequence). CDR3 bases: TGCAGTGCTGGTGCGAACCAAGAGACCCAGTACTTC. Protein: CSAGANQETQYF.

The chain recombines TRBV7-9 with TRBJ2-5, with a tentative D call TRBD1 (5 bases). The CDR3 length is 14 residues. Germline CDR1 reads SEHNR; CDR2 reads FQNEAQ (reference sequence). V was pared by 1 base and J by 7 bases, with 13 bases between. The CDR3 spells CASSLVQGIGTQYF. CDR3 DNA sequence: TGTGCCAGCAGCTTAGTCCAGGGAATTGGGACCCAGTACTTC. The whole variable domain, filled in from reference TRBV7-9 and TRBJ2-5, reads DTGVSQNPRHKITKRGQNVTFRCDPISEHNRLYWYRQTLGQGPEFLTYFQNEAQLEKSRLLSDRFSAERPKGSFSTLEIQRTEQGDSAMYLCASSLVQGIGTQYFGPGTRLLVL.

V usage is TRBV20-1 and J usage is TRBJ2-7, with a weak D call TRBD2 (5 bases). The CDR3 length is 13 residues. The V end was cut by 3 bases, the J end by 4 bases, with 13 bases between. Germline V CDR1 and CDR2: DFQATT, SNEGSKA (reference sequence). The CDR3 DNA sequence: TGCAGTGCTAGTGTGGGAGACCATTACGAGCAGTACTTC. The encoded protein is CSASVGDHYEQYF.

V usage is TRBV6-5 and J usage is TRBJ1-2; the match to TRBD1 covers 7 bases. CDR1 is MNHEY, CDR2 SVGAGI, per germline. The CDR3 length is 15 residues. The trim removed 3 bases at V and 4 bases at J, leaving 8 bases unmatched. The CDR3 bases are TGTGCCAGCAGTTATATTCAGGGGGGCTTCTATGGCTACACCTTC. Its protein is CASSYIQGGFYGYTF.

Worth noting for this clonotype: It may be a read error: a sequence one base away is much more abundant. CDR3 coding DNA: TGTGCCAGCAGCTTGGGGGGCGACAATGAGCAGTACTTC. Protein product: CASSLGGDNEQYF. J is TRBJ2-7 and V is TRBV27; D possibly uses TRBD1 or TRBD2 (6 bases each). The V and J ends lost 6 bases and 7 bases respectively, with 16 bases between them. The germline V gene encodes CDR1 MNHEY and CDR2 SMNVEV (reference sequence). The CDR3 has 13 residues.

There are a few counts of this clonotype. CDR3 nucleotides: TGCGCCAGCAGCCAGGACGGACTAGCGGGAGTCACCGGGGAGCTGTTTTTT. It codes for CASSQDGLAGVTGELFF. V gene TRBV4-3 combines with J gene TRBJ2-2; 13 bases match TRBD2. The CDR3 sequence is 17 residues long. The germline CDR1 and CDR2 sequences are LGHNA and YSLEER. Losses at the gene ends were 3 bases for V and 4 bases for J; bases not matched to a gene: 5.

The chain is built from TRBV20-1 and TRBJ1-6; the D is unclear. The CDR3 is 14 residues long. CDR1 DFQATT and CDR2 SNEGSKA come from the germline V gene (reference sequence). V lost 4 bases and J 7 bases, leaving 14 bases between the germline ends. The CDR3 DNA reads TGCAGTGCTAATGACATAACTGCAAATTCACCCCTCCACTTT. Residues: CSANDITANSPLHF.

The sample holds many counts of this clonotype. CDR3 sequence (DNA): TGTGCCAGCGCCTTGGGGGGGACCCTCGCCAATGAGCAGTTCTTC. As protein: CASALGGTLANEQFF. The chain carries TRBV7-2 and TRBJ2-1; TRBD2 agrees at 7 bases. The germline V gene has CDR1 SGHTA and CDR2 FQGNSA. The junction had 13 bases not matched to a gene; V was cut back by 8 bases and J by 6 bases. CDR3 length equals 15 residues. The full variable domain, in which reference TRBV7-2 and TRBJ2-1 provide the parts outside the CDR3, is GAGVSQSPSNKVTEKGKDVELRCDPISGHTALYWYRQSLGQGLEFLIYFQGNSAPDKSGLPSDRFSAERTGGSVSTLTIQRTQQEDSAVYLCASALGGTLANEQFFGPGTRLTVL.

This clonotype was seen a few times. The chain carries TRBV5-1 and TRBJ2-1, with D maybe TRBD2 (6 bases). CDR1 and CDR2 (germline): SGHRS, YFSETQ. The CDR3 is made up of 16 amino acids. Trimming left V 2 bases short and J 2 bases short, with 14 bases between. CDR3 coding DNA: TGCGCCAGCAGCTTAAGTGGAGGGAGGCCCTACAATGAGCAGTTCTTC. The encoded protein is CASSLSGGRPYNEQFF.

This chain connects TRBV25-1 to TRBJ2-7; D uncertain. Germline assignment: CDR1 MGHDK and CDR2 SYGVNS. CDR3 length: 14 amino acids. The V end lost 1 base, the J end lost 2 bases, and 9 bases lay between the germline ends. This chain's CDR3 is CASSESFSPYEQYF. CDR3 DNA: TGTGCCAGCAGTGAATCGTTTTCACCCTACGAGCAGTACTTC.

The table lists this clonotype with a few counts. In DNA form, the CDR3 reads TGTGCCACGGGGAACACGGGGGATACGCAGTATTTT. This translates into CATGNTGDTQYF. V is TRBV10-3 and J is TRBJ2-3, with D possibly being TRBD2 (5 bases). Trimming stripped 10 bases from V and 6 bases from J, with 14 bases between. Germline V CDR1 and CDR2: ENHRY, SYGVKD. CDR3 length equals 12 residues.

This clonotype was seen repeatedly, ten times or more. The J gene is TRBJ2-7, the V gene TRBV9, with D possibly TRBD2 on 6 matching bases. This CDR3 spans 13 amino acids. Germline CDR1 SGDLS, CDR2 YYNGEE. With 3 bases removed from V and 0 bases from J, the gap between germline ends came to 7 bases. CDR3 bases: TGTGCCAGCAGCGCCGGGAGCTCCTACGAGCAGTACTTC. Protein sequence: CASSAGSSYEQYF. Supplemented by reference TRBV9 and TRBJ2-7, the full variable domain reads DSGVTQTPKHLITATGQRVTLRCSPRSGDLSVYWYQQSLDQGLQFLIQYYNGEERAKGNILERFSAQQFPDLHSELNLSSLELGDSALYFCASSAGSSYEQYFGPGTRLTVT.

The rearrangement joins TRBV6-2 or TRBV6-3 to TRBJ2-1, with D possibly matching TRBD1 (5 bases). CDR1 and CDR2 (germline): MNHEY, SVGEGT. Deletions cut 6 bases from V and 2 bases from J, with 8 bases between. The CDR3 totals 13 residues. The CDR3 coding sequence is TGTGCCAGCAGAGGGGTAGCCTACAATGAGCAGTTCTTC. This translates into CASRGVAYNEQFF.

The CDR3 DNA follows: TGCAGTGCTAGCAGGGACAGAGACAATGAGCAGTTCTTC. Protein: CSASRDRDNEQFF. This chain connects TRBV20-1 to TRBJ2-1, with 7 nucleotides matching TRBD1. Per the germline V gene, CDR1 is DFQATT and CDR2 is SNEGSKA (reference sequence). V dropped 3 bases and J dropped 5; count of bases not matched to a gene: 4. The CDR3 is 13 amino acids.

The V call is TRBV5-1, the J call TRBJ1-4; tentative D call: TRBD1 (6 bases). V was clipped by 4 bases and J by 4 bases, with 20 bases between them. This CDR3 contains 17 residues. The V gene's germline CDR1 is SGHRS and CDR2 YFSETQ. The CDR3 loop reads CASSGVGGRSVNEKLFF. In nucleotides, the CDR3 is TGCGCCAGCAGCGGCGTGGGGGGGCGATCGGTTAATGAAAAACTGTTTTTT.

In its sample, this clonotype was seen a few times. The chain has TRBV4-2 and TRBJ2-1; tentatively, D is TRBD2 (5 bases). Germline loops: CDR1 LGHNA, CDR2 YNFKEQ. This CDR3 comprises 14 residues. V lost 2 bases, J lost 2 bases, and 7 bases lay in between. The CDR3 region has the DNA TGTGCCAGCAGCCAAATGGGAGCCTACAATGAGCAGTTCTTC. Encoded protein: CASSQMGAYNEQFF.

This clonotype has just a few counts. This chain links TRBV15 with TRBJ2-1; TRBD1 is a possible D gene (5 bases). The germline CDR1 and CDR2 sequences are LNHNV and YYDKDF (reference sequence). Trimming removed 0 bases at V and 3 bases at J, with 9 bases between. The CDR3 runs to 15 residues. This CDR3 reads CATSRDGQGYNEQFF. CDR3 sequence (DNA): TGTGCCACCAGCAGAGATGGCCAGGGCTACAATGAGCAGTTCTTC.

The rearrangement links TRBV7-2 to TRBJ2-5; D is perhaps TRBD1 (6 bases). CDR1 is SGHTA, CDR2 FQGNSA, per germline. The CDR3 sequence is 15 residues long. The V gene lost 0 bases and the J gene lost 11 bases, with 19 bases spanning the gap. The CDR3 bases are TGTGCCAGCAGCTTAGCTCCAGGGGCCTACAATGAGCAGTACTTC. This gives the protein CASSLAPGAYNEQYF.

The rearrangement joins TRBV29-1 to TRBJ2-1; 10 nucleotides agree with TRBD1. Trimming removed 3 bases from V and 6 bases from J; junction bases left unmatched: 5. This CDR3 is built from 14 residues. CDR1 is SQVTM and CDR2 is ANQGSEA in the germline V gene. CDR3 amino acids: CSVERGQGSNEQFF. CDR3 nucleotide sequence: TGCAGCGTTGAGCGGGGACAGGGGAGCAATGAGCAGTTCTTC.